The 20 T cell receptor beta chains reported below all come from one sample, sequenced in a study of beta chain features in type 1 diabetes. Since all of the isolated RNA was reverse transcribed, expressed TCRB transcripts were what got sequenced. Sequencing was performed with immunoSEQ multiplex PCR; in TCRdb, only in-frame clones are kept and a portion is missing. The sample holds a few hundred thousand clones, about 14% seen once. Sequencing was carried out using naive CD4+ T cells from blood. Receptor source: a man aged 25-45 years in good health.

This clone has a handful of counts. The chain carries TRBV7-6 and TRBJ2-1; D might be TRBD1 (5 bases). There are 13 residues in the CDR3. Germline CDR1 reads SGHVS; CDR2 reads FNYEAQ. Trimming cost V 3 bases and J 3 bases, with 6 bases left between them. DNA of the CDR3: TGTGCCAGCAGCTTCACAGGCTACAATGAGCAGTTCTTC. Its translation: CASSFTGYNEQFF.

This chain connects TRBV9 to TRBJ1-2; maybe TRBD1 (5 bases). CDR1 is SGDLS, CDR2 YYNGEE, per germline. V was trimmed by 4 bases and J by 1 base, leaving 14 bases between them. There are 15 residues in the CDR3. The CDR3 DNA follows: TGTGCCAGCAGCTCCACAGGTGGTGGTAACTATGGCTACACCTTC. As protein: CASSSTGGGNYGYTF.

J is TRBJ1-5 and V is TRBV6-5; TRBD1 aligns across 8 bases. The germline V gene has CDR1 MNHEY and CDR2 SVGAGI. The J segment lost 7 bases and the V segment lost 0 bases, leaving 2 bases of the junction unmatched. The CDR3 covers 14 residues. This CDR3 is CASSYSRGPQPQHF. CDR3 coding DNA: TGTGCCAGCAGTTACTCCAGGGGGCCCCAGCCCCAGCATTTT.

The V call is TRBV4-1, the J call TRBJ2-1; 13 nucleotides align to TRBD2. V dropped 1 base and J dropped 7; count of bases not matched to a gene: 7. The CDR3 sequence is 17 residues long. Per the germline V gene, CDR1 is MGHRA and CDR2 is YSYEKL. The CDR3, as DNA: TGCGCCAGCAGCCAAGGGGACGGACTAGCGGGAGCTAATGAGCAGTTCTTC. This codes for CASSQGDGLAGANEQFF.

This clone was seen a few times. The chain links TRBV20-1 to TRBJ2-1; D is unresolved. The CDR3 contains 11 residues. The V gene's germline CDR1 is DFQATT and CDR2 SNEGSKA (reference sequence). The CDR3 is CSPRATNEQFF. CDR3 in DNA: TGCAGCCCTCGAGCCACCAATGAGCAGTTCTTC.

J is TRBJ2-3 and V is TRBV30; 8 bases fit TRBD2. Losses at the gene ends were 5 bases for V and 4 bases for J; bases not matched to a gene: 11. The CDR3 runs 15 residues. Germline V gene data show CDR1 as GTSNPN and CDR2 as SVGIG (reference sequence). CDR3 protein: CAWERGTAGPDTQYF. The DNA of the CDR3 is TGTGCCTGGGAGCGGGGGACTGCGGGACCAGATACGCAGTATTTT.

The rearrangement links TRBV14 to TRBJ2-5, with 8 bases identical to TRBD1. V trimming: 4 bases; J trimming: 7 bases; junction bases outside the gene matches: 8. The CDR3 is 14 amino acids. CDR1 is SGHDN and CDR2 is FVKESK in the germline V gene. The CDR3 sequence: CASSLRQGLWTQYF. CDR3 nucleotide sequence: TGTGCCAGCAGCCTGAGACAGGGGTTGTGGACCCAGTACTTC.

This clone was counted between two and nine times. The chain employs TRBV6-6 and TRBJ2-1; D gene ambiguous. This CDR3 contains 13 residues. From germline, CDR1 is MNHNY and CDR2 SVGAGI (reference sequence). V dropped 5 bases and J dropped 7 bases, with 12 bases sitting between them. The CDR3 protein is CASSKPNLNEQFF. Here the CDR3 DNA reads TGTGCCAGCAGTAAGCCGAACTTGAATGAGCAGTTCTTC.

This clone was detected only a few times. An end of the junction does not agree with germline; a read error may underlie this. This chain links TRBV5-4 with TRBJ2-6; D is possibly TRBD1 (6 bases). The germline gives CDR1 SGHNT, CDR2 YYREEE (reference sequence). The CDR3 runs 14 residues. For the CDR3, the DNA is TGCGCCAGCAGCCAGGCAGGGGTAGCCAACGTCCTGACTTTC. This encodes CASSQAGVANVLTF.

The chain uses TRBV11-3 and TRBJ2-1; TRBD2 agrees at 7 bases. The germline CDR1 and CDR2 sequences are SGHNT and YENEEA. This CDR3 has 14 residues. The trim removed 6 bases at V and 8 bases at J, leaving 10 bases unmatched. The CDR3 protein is CASRMHGGSHEQFF. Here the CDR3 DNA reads TGTGCCAGCAGGATGCATGGCGGGAGCCATGAGCAGTTCTTC.

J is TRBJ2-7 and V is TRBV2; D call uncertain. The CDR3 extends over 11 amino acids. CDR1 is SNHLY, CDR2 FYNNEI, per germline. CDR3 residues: CASSEYEPQHV. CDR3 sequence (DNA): TGTGCCAGCAGTGAGTATGAGCCCCAGCACGTC.

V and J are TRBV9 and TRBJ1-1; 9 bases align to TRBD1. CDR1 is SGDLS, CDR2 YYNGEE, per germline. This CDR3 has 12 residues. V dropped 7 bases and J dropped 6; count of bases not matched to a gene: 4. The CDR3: CASGDRDSEAFF. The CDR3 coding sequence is TGTGCCAGCGGGGACAGGGATTCTGAAGCTTTCTTT.

CDR3 nucleotides: TGTGCCAGCAGCTACGGGACAGGGGGTGGCTACACCTTC. Protein: CASSYGTGGGYTF. The chain recombines TRBV28 with TRBJ1-2, with 11 bases aligning to TRBD1. The CDR3 totals 13 residues. V lost 6 bases and J lost 7; bases outside the gene matches: 4. Germline V gene data show CDR1 as MDHEN and CDR2 as SYDVKM.

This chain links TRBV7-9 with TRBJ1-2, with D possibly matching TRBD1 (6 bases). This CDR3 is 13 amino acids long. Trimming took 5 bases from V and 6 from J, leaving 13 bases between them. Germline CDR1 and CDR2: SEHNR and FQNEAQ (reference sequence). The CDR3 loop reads CASSPLDSNGYTF. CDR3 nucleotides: TGTGCCAGCAGCCCGCTGGACAGCAATGGCTACACCTTC.

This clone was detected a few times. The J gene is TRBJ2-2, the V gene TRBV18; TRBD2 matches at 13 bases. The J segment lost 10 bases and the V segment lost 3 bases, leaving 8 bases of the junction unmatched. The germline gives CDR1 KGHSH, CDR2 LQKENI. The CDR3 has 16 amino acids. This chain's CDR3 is CASSPSLAGGPVELFF. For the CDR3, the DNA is TGTGCCAGCTCACCGTCACTAGCGGGAGGGCCAGTGGAGCTGTTTTTT. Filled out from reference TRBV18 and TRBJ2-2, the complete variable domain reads NAGVMQNPRHLVRRRGQEARLRCSPMKGHSHVYWYRQLPEEGLKFMVYLQKENIIDESGMPKERFSAEFPKEGPSILRIQQVVRGDSAAYFCASSPSLAGGPVELFFGEGSRLTVL.

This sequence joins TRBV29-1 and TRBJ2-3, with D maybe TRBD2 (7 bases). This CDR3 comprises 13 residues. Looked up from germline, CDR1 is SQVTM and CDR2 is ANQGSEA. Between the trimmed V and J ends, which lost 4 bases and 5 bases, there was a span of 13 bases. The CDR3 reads CSVGRGGGDTQYF. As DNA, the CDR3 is TGCAGCGTTGGGCGGGGAGGGGGAGATACGCAGTATTTT.

CDR3 coding DNA: TGTGCCAGCAGCCGGTGGAGCAATCAGCCCCAGCATTTT. Its protein is CASSRWSNQPQHF. The V and J genes are TRBV5-6 and TRBJ1-5; D unclear. This CDR3 region has 13 residues. Germline V gives CDR1 SGHDT, CDR2 YYEEEE. V lost 4 bases and J lost 1, with 6 bases in between.

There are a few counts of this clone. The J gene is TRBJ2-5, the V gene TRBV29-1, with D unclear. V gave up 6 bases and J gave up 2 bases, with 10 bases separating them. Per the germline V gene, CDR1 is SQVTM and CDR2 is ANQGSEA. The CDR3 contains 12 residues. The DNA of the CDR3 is TGCAGCGTCCTCCTGGGGCAAGAGACCCAGTACTTC. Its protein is CSVLLGQETQYF.

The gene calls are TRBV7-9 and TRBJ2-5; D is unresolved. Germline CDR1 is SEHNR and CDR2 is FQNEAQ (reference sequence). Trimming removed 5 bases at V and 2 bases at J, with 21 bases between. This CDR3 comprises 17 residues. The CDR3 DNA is TGTGCCAGCAGCCCGACGGTGTCGGCGATGAGTCAAGAGACCCAGTACTTC. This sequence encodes CASSPTVSAMSQETQYF.

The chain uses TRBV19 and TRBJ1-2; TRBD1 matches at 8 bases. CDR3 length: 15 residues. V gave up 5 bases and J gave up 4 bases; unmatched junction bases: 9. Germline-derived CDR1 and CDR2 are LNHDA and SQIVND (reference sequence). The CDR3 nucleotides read TGTGCCAGTAGTCCAGGGGGCAGGGGCGTCTATGGCTACACCTTC. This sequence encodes CASSPGGRGVYGYTF.